This T cell receptor beta chain appears in the sequencing data of a study of graft-versus-host responses after intestinal transplantation. About the research overall: Every transplant recipient was induced with anti-thymocyte globulin, then maintained on tacrolimus and steroids for roughly 3 years. Findings of the study overall: Among circulating GvH clones, peak levels were associated with early post-transplant declines in HvG clones. The marrow of recipients harbored GvH clones, and ileum or blood showed some of them first.

Germline-derived CDR1 and CDR2 are SGHVS and FQNEAQ. This CDR3 has 15 amino acids. V was cut by 2 bases and J by 0 bases, with 10 bases left in between. To note about this clone: Antigen: not known.

TCRdb keeps only in-frame clones here, not all; method: immunoSEQ multiplex PCR. Among just under 30,000 clones listed, around four fifths were seen once. Intraepithelial and lamina propria lymphocytes were freed from processed graft tissue. The source was ileum tissue, collected 98 days after intestinal transplantation. The chain joins TRBV7-8 to TRBJ1-1; D is perhaps TRBD1 (6 bases). This clonotype was obtained from a human patient who received an intestinal transplant, so some T cells may come from the graft donor. This CDR3 is CASSLRGGLNTEAFF. The CDR3 nucleotides read TGTGCCAGCAGCTTAAGGGGGGGCCTGAACACTGAAGCTTTCTTT.